Shown below are 5 T cell receptor beta chains from a single sample sequenced in a study of shared clonotypes between healthy human individuals. The repertoire was sequenced with immunoSEQ multiplex PCR; TCRdb's copy has only in-frame clones and lacks some. The table lists 2 million to 3 million clones, more than 85% of them singletons. Sequences were obtained from naive CD4+ T cells from PBMCs. The sample's subset: CD45RA+ positively selected. Receptors were obtained from a man aged 18 to 29 in good health. Some clones in this sample may be carry-over from other donors' samples.

About this clone itself: Other DNA sequences of this sample code for an identical CDR3. The gene calls are TRBV28 and TRBJ2-7; D gene unclear. CDR1 and CDR2 from the germline V gene are MDHEN and SYDVKM. V was cut by 2 bases and J by 3 bases, with 5 bases left in between. This CDR3 spans 12 amino acids. The CDR3 reads CASSLPGYEQYF. The DNA of the CDR3 is TGTGCCAGCAGTTTACCAGGCTACGAGCAGTACTTC.

V usage is TRBV27 and J usage is TRBJ1-1, with D hard to call. Germline V gene data show CDR1 as MNHEY and CDR2 as SMNVEV (reference sequence). CDR3 length: 13 amino acids. Deletions cut 7 bases from V and 0 bases from J, with 9 bases between. The CDR3 nucleotides read TGTGCCAGCATTGCGGCTTTGAACACTGAAGCTTTCTTT. Translation: CASIAALNTEAFF.

In regard to this clone: Other DNA sequences in the sample encode the same CDR3. The rearrangement uses TRBV5-1 and TRBJ1-1, with unresolved D. Per germline, CDR1 SGHRS and CDR2 YFSETQ. V was shortened by 0 bases and J by 7 bases, with 13 bases between the two germline ends. The CDR3 length is 14 residues. Here the CDR3 reads CASSLEPGFGEAFF. The CDR3 DNA is TGCGCCAGCAGCTTGGAACCGGGTTTTGGTGAAGCTTTCTTT.

V and J are TRBV5-1 and TRBJ2-2, with no clear D. The CDR3 totals 16 residues. Deletions cut 0 bases from V and 1 base from J, with 10 bases between. CDR1 and CDR2 from the germline V gene are SGHRS and YFSETQ. The CDR3 sequence is CASSLAVVLNTGELFF. The CDR3, as DNA: TGCGCCAGCAGCTTGGCTGTAGTTCTGAACACCGGGGAGCTGTTTTTT.

This chain uses TRBV2 with TRBJ1-4, with D uncertain. Trimming stripped 4 bases from V and 3 bases from J, with 12 bases between. This CDR3 has 15 amino acids. The germline V gene has CDR1 SNHLY and CDR2 FYNNEI. The chain's CDR3 is CASSATGSPNEKLFF. For the CDR3, the DNA is TGTGCCAGCAGTGCAACGGGATCTCCTAATGAAAAACTGTTTTTT. Full variable domain (outside the CDR3, taken from reference TRBV2 and TRBJ1-4): EPEVTQTPSHQVTQMGQEVILRCVPISNHLYFYWYRQILGQKVEFLVSFYNNEISEKSEIFDDQFSVERPDGSNFTLKIRSTKLEDSAMYFCASSATGSPNEKLFFGSGTQLSVL.